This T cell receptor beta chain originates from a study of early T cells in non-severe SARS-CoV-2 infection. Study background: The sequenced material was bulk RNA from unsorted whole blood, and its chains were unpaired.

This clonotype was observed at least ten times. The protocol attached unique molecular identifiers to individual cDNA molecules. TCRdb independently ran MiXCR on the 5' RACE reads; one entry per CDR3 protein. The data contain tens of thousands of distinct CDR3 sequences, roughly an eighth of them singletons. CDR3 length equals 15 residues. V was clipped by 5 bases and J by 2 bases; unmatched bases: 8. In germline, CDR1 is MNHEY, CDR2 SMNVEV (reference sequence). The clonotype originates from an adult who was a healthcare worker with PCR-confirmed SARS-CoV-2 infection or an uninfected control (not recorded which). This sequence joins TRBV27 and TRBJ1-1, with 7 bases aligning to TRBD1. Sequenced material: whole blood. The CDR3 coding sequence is TGTGCCAGCAGTGTCGGGACAGAATCTAACACTGAAGCTTTCTTT. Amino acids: CASSVGTESNTEAFF.